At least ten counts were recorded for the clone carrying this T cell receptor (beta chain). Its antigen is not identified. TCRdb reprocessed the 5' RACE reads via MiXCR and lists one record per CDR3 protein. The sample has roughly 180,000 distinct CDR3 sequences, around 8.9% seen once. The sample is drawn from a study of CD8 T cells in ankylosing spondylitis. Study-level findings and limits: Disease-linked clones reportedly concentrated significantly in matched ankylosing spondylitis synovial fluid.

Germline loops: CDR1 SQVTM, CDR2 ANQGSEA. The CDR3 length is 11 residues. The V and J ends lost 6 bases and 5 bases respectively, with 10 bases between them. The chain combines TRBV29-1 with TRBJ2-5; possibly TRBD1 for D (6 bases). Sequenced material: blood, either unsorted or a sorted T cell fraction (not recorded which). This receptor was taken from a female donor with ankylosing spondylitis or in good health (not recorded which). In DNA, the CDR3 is TGCAGCGTCCCCCAGGGGGAGACCCAGTACTTC. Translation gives CSVPQGETQYF.